This entry concerns a single T cell receptor (beta chain). Assay: immunoSEQ multiplex PCR; the TCRdb copy retains only in-frame clones and omits some. The data show around 45,000 clones, with about 95% seen just once and around 1.9% held by the top ten. This record belongs to a study of T cells in tuberculosis. Each donor contributed 95,000 or so T cells on average, unsorted. V shed 3 bases and J 8 bases; nucleotides not matched to a gene: 6. The CDR3 loop spans 14 amino acids. Germline V lookup: CDR1 LGHNA, CDR2 YNFKEQ. Material for sequencing was PBMCs. This rearrangement joins TRBV4-2 to TRBJ1-1; 10 bases align to TRBD1. The TCR was taken from a donor aged 5-35 years with latent tuberculosis or without tuberculosis infection. Some clones in this sample may be carry-over from other donors' samples. DNA of the CDR3: TGTGCCAGCAGCCAGGAACGGGACAGGGGCGAAGCTTTCTTT. This gives the protein CASSQERDRGEAFF.